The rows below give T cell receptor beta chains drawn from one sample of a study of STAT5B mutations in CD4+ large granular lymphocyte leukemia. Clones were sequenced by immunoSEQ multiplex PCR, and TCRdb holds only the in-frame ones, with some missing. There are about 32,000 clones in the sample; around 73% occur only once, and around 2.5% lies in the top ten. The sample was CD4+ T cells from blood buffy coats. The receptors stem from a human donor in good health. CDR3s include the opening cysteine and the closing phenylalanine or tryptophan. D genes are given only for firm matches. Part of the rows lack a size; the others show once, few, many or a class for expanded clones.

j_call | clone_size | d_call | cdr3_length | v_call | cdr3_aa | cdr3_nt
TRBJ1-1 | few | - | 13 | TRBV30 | CAWSVRLGAGAFF | TGTGCCTGGAGTGTACGGTTGGGGGCAGGAGCTTTCTTT
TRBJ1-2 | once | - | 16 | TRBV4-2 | CASSQDWGGFNYGYTF | TGTGCCAGCAGCCAAGATTGGGGGGGATTTAACTATGGCTACACCTTC
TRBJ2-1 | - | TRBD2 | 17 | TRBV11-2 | CASSLGTSGRGYNEQFF | TGTGCCAGCAGCTTAGGGACTAGCGGGAGGGGCTACAATGAGCAGTTCTTC
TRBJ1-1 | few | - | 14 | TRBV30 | CAWSVGGGLTEAFF | TGTGCCTGGAGTGTAGGAGGAGGGTTAACTGAAGCTTTCTTT
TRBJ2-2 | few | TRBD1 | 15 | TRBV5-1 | CASSPGTGGTGELFF | TGCGCCAGCAGCCCAGGGACAGGGGGCACCGGGGAGCTGTTTTTT
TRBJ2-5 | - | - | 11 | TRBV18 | CASSRGETQYF | TGTGCCAGCTCACGCGGTGAGACCCAGTACTTC
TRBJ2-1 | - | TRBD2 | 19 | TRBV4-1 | CASSQITSGGPRLYNEQFF | TGCGCCAGCAGCCAAATTACTAGCGGGGGCCCGCGTCTTTACAATGAGCAGTTCTTC
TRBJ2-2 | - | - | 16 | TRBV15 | CATSRDQVQSGGELFF | TGTGCCACCAGCAGAGATCAAGTACAGAGTGGCGGGGAGCTGTTTTTT
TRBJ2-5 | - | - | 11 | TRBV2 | CASKEEETQYF | TGTGCCAGCAAGGAGGAGGAGACCCAGTACTTC
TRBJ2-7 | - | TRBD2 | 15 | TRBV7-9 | CASSLGLAVSYEQYF | TGTGCCAGCAGCTTGGGGCTAGCGGTAAGCTACGAGCAGTACTTC
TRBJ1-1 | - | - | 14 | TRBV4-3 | CASSPGGADTEAFF | TGCGCCAGCAGCCCGGGGGGGGCGGACACTGAAGCTTTCTTT
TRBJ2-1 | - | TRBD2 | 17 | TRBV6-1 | CASSEQPGLASYNEQFF | TGTGCCAGCAGTGAACAGCCGGGACTAGCGTCCTACAATGAGCAGTTCTTC
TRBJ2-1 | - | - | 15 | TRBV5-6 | CASSLPGLTGNEQFF | TGTGCCAGCAGCCTTCCGGGACTGACTGGCAATGAGCAGTTCTTC
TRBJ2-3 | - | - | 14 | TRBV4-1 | CASSLAGGLDTQYF | TGCGCCAGCAGCCTAGCCGGTGGGTTGGATACGCAGTATTTT
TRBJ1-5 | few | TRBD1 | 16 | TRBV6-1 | CASSEMGQGNNQPQHF | TGTGCCAGCAGTGAAATGGGACAGGGGAACAATCAGCCCCAGCATTTT
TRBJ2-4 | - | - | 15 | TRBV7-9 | CASTSPGFERDIQYF | TGTGCCAGCACCTCACCAGGGTTCGAGAGGGACATTCAGTACTTC
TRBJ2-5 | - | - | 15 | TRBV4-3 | CASSPNNLAQETQYF | TGCGCCAGCAGCCCTAACAACCTAGCCCAGGAGACCCAGTACTTC
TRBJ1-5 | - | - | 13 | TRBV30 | CAWSRQGDQPQHF | TGTGCCTGGAGTAGGCAGGGAGATCAGCCCCAGCATTTT
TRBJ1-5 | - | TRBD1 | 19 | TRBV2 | CASTASTGTGGFSNQPQHF | TGTGCCAGCACCGCTTCGACCGGGACAGGGGGTTTTAGCAATCAGCCCCAGCATTTT
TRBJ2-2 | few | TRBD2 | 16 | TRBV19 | CASSIPLAGETGELFF | TGTGCCAGTAGTATTCCCCTAGCGGGAGAGACCGGGGAGCTGTTTTTT
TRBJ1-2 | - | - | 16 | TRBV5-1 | CASSLDDSRSNYGYTF | TGCGCCAGCAGCTTGGATGACAGCCGATCTAACTATGGCTACACCTTC
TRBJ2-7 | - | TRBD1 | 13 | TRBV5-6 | CASSPDRTYEQYF | TGTGCCAGCAGCCCGGACAGGACCTACGAGCAGTACTTC
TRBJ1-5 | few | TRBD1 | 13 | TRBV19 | CASSEGAGQPQHF | TGTGCCAGTAGTGAGGGGGCCGGGCAGCCCCAGCATTTT